This record looks at one T cell receptor beta chain sequence and its context. Its antigen remains unidentified. The CDR3 length is 13 residues. The germline V gene encodes CDR1 SQVTM and CDR2 ANQGSEA. Trimming removed 7 bases from V and 6 bases from J, with 19 bases in between. The record originates from a study of response to subunit inactivated influenza vaccine. Overall study findings and caveats: Authors proposed each seasonal influenza vaccination draws in few new T cells.

TCRdb itself ran the RT-PCR reads through MiXCR, one entry per CDR3 protein. Of roughly 700,000 distinct CDR3 sequences listed, roughly 14% are singletons. The clonotype originates from a man between 50 and 59 years old who received an inactivated influenza vaccine. This chain joins TRBV29-1 and TRBJ2-7; the D gene is possibly TRBD2 (7 bases). The sequences come from PBMCs from blood, collected 14 days before vaccination. The CDR3 DNA is TGCAGCGCCGACACCGTGGGAGGGGGCGAGCAGTACTTC. The encoded protein is CSADTVGGGEQYF.